This T cell receptor (beta chain) derives from a study of beta chain features in type 1 diabetes. Isolated RNA was reverse transcribed in full, so expressed TCRB transcripts were sequenced. Produced via immunoSEQ multiplex PCR; TCRdb's table is partial and in-frame only. This sample has a few hundred thousand clones; about 16% occur once, and the top ten carry under 0.02%. Broader study findings: cDNA-based sequencing might over-represent cells highly expressing TCR.

CDR1 and CDR2 (germline): SGDLS, YYNGEE. With V trimmed by 0 bases and J by 4 bases, 6 bases remained unmatched. The CDR3 runs 16 residues. In regard to this clone: No antigen is known for it.

The sequence was obtained from a woman aged 18-29 years in good health. What was sequenced was naive CD4+ T cells from blood. The chain recombines TRBV9 with TRBJ2-3; TRBD2 matches 9 bases. The CDR3: CASSVDRLAGSDTQYF. The CDR3 nucleotides are TGTGCCAGCAGCGTAGATCGGCTAGCGGGGTCAGATACGCAGTATTTT.